This is a list of T cell receptor beta chains from one sample in a study of T cells in Graves' hyperthyroidism and ophthalmopathy. A single record per CDR3 protein comes from TCRdb applying MiXCR to the multiplex PCR reads. The profile shows a few hundred thousand distinct CDR3 sequences, roughly 13% of them singletons. The material sequenced was blood. The receptors were gathered from a woman aged 40 to 55 with Graves' ophthalmopathy. The CDR3 runs from the conserved cysteine through the conserved F or W. The order of the fields is J gene, D gene, clone size, V gene, CDR3 length, CDR3 DNA, CDR3 protein. The D gene is left open where the match is weak. Size values are once, few and many counts, or a class for expanded clones, and some rows have none.

>TRBJ1-2|TRBD1|-|TRBV11-2|15
TGTGCCAGCAGCGCCGGCAGGGCAGGGGGCAAACGCTACACCTTC
CASSAGRAGGKRYTF
>TRBJ2-1|-|few|TRBV20-1|15
TGCAGTGCTAACGCCCGTCCCGGCTCCTACAATGAGCAGTTCTTC
CSANARPGSYNEQFF
>TRBJ2-3|TRBD2|many|TRBV2|16
TGTGCCAGCAGTGAATTAGCGGGAGGGGACCTAGGGACGCAGTATTTT
CASSELAGGDLGTQYF
>TRBJ1-6|-|few|TRBV20-1|17
TGCAGTGCAAGAACCCGGCCGGAGAACTCCTATAATTCACCCCTCCACTTT
CSARTRPENSYNSPLHF
>TRBJ2-2|-|many|TRBV28|13
TGTGCCAGCAGTTTTCAATACCTCGGGGAGCTGTTTTTT
CASSFQYLGELFF
>TRBJ2-7|TRBD2|many|TRBV28|17
TGTGCCAGCGGGGCCCAAGGGACTAGCGGGTTACTCTACGAGCAGTACTTC
CASGAQGTSGLLYEQYF
>TRBJ1-1|-|-|TRBV2|12
TGTGCCAGCAGTGACGCGCGGGCTAACGCTTTCTTT
CASSDARANAFF
>TRBJ1-2|-|few|TRBV10-3|15
TGTGCCATCACCGCTGGGGGGGAAGGGGCCTATGGCTACACCTTC
CAITAGGEGAYGYTF
>TRBJ2-7|TRBD2|many|TRBV6-6|16
TGTGCCAGCAGTTACTCGGGACTAGCGGGAGGGTACGAGCAGTACTTC
CASSYSGLAGGYEQYF
>TRBJ1-2|-|many|TRBV5-6|15
TGTGCCAGCAGCTTCCGGGAGGTGGACCTCTATGGCTACACCTTC
CASSFREVDLYGYTF
>TRBJ1-5|-|many|TRBV12-3/TRBV12-4|14
TGTGCCAGCAGTTTGCACTATAGCAATCAGCCCCAGCATTTT
CASSLHYSNQPQHF
>TRBJ2-6|TRBD2|many|TRBV27|18
TGTGCCAGCGGCTCCTTTAGCGGGAGAAGCTCTGGGGCCAACGTCCTGACTTTC
CASGSFSGRSSGANVLTF
>TRBJ1-6|-|many|TRBV6-1|15
TGTGCCAGCACCCCAACGGTTGAGTCCAATTCACCCCTCCACTTT
CASTPTVESNSPLHF
>TRBJ2-2|-|many|TRBV7-2|14
TGTGCCAGCAGCTTATACGCAGGGCCCGGGGAGCTGTTTTTT
CASSLYAGPGELFF
>TRBJ2-2|TRBD2|few|TRBV6-1|17
TGTGCCAGCAGTGAAGTCGGAGCGGGAACCAACACCGGGGAGCTGTTTTTT
CASSEVGAGTNTGELFF
>TRBJ1-6|-|few|TRBV4-2|15
TGTGCCAGCAGCCAAGACTCTCCGGGTTCTCAGCCCCTCCACTTT
CASSQDSPGSQPLHF
>TRBJ1-4|-|many|TRBV5-1|15
TGCGCCAGCAGCTTGTCGGGAGCAACTAATGAAAAACTGTTTTTT
CASSLSGATNEKLFF
>TRBJ2-6|-|-|TRBV11-3|13
TGTGCCAGCAGCTTAGACATTACCCACGTCCTGACTTTC
CASSLDITHVLTF
>TRBJ2-1|TRBD2|many|TRBV7-9|14
TGTGCCAGCAGCTTAGAGGTAGCGGGGGGTGAGCAGTTCTTC
CASSLEVAGGEQFF
>TRBJ2-5|TRBD2|-|TRBV13|15
TGTGCTAGCCTAAGGCTAGCGGGCTACCAAGAGACCCAGTACTTC
CASLRLAGYQETQYF
>TRBJ2-5|TRBD1|many|TRBV20-1|12
TGCAGTGCCGAACAGGGGCAAGAGACCCAGTACTTC
CSAEQGQETQYF
>TRBJ1-1|-|many|TRBV28|12
TGTGCCAGCAGGCTTCTGAACACTGAAGCTTTCTTT
CASRLLNTEAFF
>TRBJ1-6|-|-|TRBV7-2|13
TGTGCCAGCGGATGGCGCTATAATTCACCCCTCCACTTT
CASGWRYNSPLHF
>TRBJ2-5|TRBD1|many|TRBV20-1|16
TGCAGTGCTAGAGTCTACGGACAGGGAAGGGTAGAGACCCAGTACTTC
CSARVYGQGRVETQYF
>TRBJ1-1|-|-|TRBV4-2|15
TGTGCCAGCAGCCAAGATGGGGGGGCTTGGACTGAAGCTTTCTTT
CASSQDGGAWTEAFF
>TRBJ2-1|TRBD1|once|TRBV3-1|15
TGTGCCAGCAGCCTCGAAGGGAAAACCGGGGACAGGCAGTTCTTC
CASSLEGKTGDRQFF
>TRBJ2-5|TRBD2|-|TRBV7-8|17
TGTGCCAGCAGCTTAGGACTAGCGGGGGGGCCTCAAGAGACCCAGGACTTC
CASSLGLAGGPQETQDF
>TRBJ1-1|-|-|TRBV4-1|14
TGCGCCAGCAGCCAGTCGGACAGGAACACTGAAGCTTTCTTT
CASSQSDRNTEAFF
>TRBJ1-1|-|many|TRBV2|15
TGTGCCAGCAGTGAATTCGCGGCAGGAATGTCAGAAGCTTTCTTT
CASSEFAAGMSEAFF
>TRBJ1-1|-|few|TRBV20-1|15
TGCAGTGCTAGAGATCCCTGGACCATGAACACTGAAGCTTTCTTT
CSARDPWTMNTEAFF
>TRBJ2-1|-|-|TRBV6-5|11
TGTGCCAGCAGTTATCAGGGAACGCAGTTCTTC
CASSYQGTQFF
>TRBJ1-5|TRBD1|few|TRBV4-1|15
TGCGCCAGCAGCCAGACACAGGGGGCAGGGCAGCCCCAGCATTTT
CASSQTQGAGQPQHF
>TRBJ2-3|TRBD2|many|TRBV29-1|16
TGCAGCGTTTCTGCCGGGACTAGCCTTAGCACAGATACGCAGTATTTT
CSVSAGTSLSTDTQYF
>TRBJ2-4|-|-|TRBV3-1|13
TGTGCCAGCGGGACTCGGTCCAAAAACATTCAGTACTTC
CASGTRSKNIQYF
>TRBJ2-2|-|few|TRBV12-3/TRBV12-4|14
TGTGCCAATCTCGTAGGGGGGAACACCGGGAAGCTGTTTTTT
CANLVGGNTGKLFF
>TRBJ2-3|TRBD1|few|TRBV29-1|16
TGCAGCGCCAAGGGGGTGTGGGGACAGAGCACAGATACGCAGTATTTT
CSAKGVWGQSTDTQYF
>TRBJ2-1|TRBD1|-|TRBV6-1|13
TGTGCCAGCGGGGGACAGGAATACAATGAGCAGTTCTTC
CASGGQEYNEQFF